Following are 17 T cell receptor beta chains from one sample sequenced in a study of memory CD4+ T cells and cytomegalovirus serostatus (dated 2019 in TCRdb). Libraries were made using the immunoSEQ multiplex PCR assay. Sourced from immuneACCESS, this table was stored by TCRdb with only in-frame sequences that have V and J called. A share of the clones is absent; for the studies checked, an unresolved V gene accounts for under half, and the remainder has no known explanation. The sample yields 75,000 to 90,000 clones; 80% were counted once. Nearly 0.8% of the sample belongs to the ten largest clones. A FACSAria II was used to sort memory CD4+ T cells, defined as single viable CD3+CD4+CD8-CD45RO+ cells. Sequences were obtained from memory CD4+ T cells from blood. Receptors were obtained from an adult in good health and CMV-seronegative.

The V gene is TRBV29-1, the J gene TRBJ1-2; D ambiguous. CDR1 and CDR2 from the germline V gene are SQVTM and ANQGSEA. The V end lost 4 bases, the J end lost 2 bases, and 11 bases lay between the germline ends. The CDR3 spans 13 residues. CDR3: CSVGRVGNYGYTF. CDR3 bases: TGCAGCGTTGGGCGGGTAGGAAACTATGGCTACACCTTC.

The chain links TRBV7-2 to TRBJ2-5; weak D call: TRBD2 (7 bases). This CDR3 has 16 residues. Trimming removed 3 bases from V and 5 bases from J, with 19 bases in between. Germline V lookup: CDR1 SGHTA, CDR2 FQGNSA. CDR3 region: CASSFRPGGQGETQYF. In DNA form, the CDR3 reads TGTGCCAGCAGCTTCCGCCCGGGGGGCCAGGGGGAGACCCAGTACTTC.

V gene TRBV4-2 combines with J gene TRBJ2-5, with 10 nucleotides matching TRBD2. V lost 0 bases, J lost 1 base, and 2 bases stayed unmatched. In germline, CDR1 is LGHNA, CDR2 YNFKEQ. The CDR3 runs 16 residues. CDR3 residues: CASSQDQRGGQETQYF. The CDR3, as DNA: TGTGCCAGCAGCCAAGATCAGCGGGGGGGCCAAGAGACCCAGTACTTC.

CDR3 DNA: TGTGCCAGTAGTTCGGGACAGCCTTTCTCTGGAAACACCATATATTTT. It translates to CASSSGQPFSGNTIYF. V and J are TRBV19 and TRBJ1-3; the match to TRBD1 covers 7 bases. J lost 0 bases, V lost 5 bases, and 7 bases had no gene match. This CDR3 spans 16 amino acids. In germline, CDR1 is LNHDA, CDR2 SQIVND (reference sequence).

V is TRBV28 and J is TRBJ1-5; D gene uncertain. V was pared by 7 bases and J by 4 bases, with 17 bases between. CDR3 size: 15 residues. The germline CDR1 and CDR2 sequences are MDHEN and SYDVKM. The CDR3 coding sequence is TGTGCCAGCACCGACTGGGTGGACCGAAATCAGCCCCAGCATTTT. It encodes CASTDWVDRNQPQHF.

The chain recombines TRBV5-1 with TRBJ2-5; D remains unclear. The CDR3 is 15 amino acids. Germline V gene lookup returns CDR1 SGHRS and CDR2 YFSETQ. The V and J ends lost 1 base and 2 bases respectively, with 12 bases between them. DNA for the CDR3: TGCGCCAGCAGCTTGTACGGGCCGGAGCAAGAGACCCAGTACTTC. This translates into CASSLYGPEQETQYF.

The rearrangement uses TRBV6-6 and TRBJ2-1; D not resolved. Deletions cut 2 bases from V and 7 bases from J, with 15 bases between. CDR3 size: 15 residues. Per germline, CDR1 MNHNY and CDR2 SVGAGI (reference sequence). CDR3 protein: CASSYEGEVLNEQFF. Here the CDR3 DNA reads TGTGCCAGCAGTTACGAAGGCGAGGTCTTGAATGAGCAGTTCTTC.

The chain is built from TRBV7-2 and TRBJ1-2; no clear D. This CDR3 region has 13 residues. Trimming removed 0 bases from V and 8 bases from J, with 10 bases in between. Germline V gene data show CDR1 as SGHTA and CDR2 as FQGNSA. The CDR3 nucleotides read TGTGCCAGCAGCTTAGCTTGGGGTTACGGCTACACCTTC. It yields the protein CASSLAWGYGYTF.

V and J are TRBV19 and TRBJ1-1, with D uncertain. The CDR3 spans 14 residues. V was clipped by 4 bases and J by 1 base, with 10 bases between them. Germline values: CDR1 LNHDA, CDR2 SQIVND (reference sequence). The CDR3 region is CASSKKTANTEAFF. The CDR3 DNA sequence: TGTGCCAGTAGTAAGAAAACTGCGAACACTGAAGCTTTCTTT.

This chain connects TRBV2 to TRBJ1-4, with 11 bases that match TRBD1. J lost 8 bases, V lost 8 bases, and 10 bases had no gene match. This CDR3 region has 15 residues. In germline, CDR1 is SNHLY, CDR2 FYNNEI. The CDR3 DNA sequence: TGTGCCAGCGTACCACGGACAGGGGGCGAGGAAAAACTGTTTTTT. Translating it yields CASVPRTGGEEKLFF.

This clone was recorded only once. The V and J genes are TRBV7-4 and TRBJ1-6, with D possibly TRBD1 on 6 matching bases. V was pared by 2 bases and J by 7 bases, with 15 bases between. CDR1 and CDR2 from the germline V gene are SGHVT and SQSDAQ. The CDR3 loop spans 16 amino acids. CDR3 in DNA: TGTGCCAGCAGCTTAATGTTGGGCAGGGGAAATTCACCCCTCCACTTT. Encoded protein: CASSLMLGRGNSPLHF. Full variable domain (outside the CDR3, taken from reference TRBV7-4 and TRBJ1-6): GAGVSQSPRYKVAKRGRDVALRCDSISGHVTLYWYRQTLGQGSEVLTYSQSDAQRDKSGRPSGRFSAERPERSVSTLKIQRTEQGDSAVYLCASSLMLGRGNSPLHFGNGTRLTVT.

V is TRBV7-2 and J is TRBJ1-1; D gene uncertain. V was cut by 2 bases and J by 13 bases, with 20 bases left in between. The CDR3 runs to 14 residues. Germline V gene lookup returns CDR1 SGHTA and CDR2 FQGNSA. The CDR3 sequence is CASSLTVNGFAVFF. CDR3 in DNA: TGTGCCAGCAGCTTAACGGTTAACGGATTTGCTGTTTTCTTT. The full variable domain, with the rest looked up from reference TRBV7-2 and TRBJ1-1, is GAGVSQSPSNKVTEKGKDVELRCDPISGHTALYWYRQSLGQGLEFLIYFQGNSAPDKSGLPSDRFSAERTGGSVSTLTIQRTQQEDSAVYLCASSLTVNGFAVFFGQGTRLTVV.

The chain has TRBV11-1 and TRBJ1-1; D not resolved. CDR1 SGHAT and CDR2 FQDESV come from the germline V gene (reference sequence). The length of the CDR3 is 13 residues. V was shortened by 5 bases and J by 2 bases, with 9 bases between the two germline ends. CDR3 protein: CASSETDNTEAFF. In DNA, the CDR3 is TGTGCCAGCAGCGAAACAGATAACACTGAAGCTTTCTTT.

The chain is built from TRBV5-1 and TRBJ1-3; a possible D gene is TRBD1 (5 bases). The germline CDR1 and CDR2 sequences are SGHRS and YFSETQ. Trimming pared 8 bases from V and 1 base from J, leaving 10 bases between. The CDR3 has 13 residues. CDR3 coding DNA: TGCGCCAGTTACGAGGGGTCTGGAAACACCATATATTTT. Translation gives CASYEGSGNTIYF.

This chain links TRBV19 with TRBJ1-1; D is unresolved. Germline V gives CDR1 LNHDA, CDR2 SQIVND (reference sequence). V was pared by 5 bases and J by 4 bases, with 14 bases between. The CDR3 spans 14 residues. The CDR3 sequence is CASSEASVLTEAFF. The CDR3 DNA reads as TGTGCCAGTAGTGAAGCTTCAGTTCTCACTGAAGCTTTCTTT.

The chain couples TRBV29-1 to TRBJ1-2; 8 bases are shared with TRBD1. Germline V gives CDR1 SQVTM, CDR2 ANQGSEA. J was trimmed by 6 bases and V by 4 bases; bases with no gene match: 4. The CDR3 loop spans 12 amino acids. CDR3 in amino acids: CSVAQGADGYTF. The DNA of the CDR3 is TGCAGCGTTGCTCAGGGGGCTGATGGCTACACCTTC.

The chain combines TRBV30 with TRBJ2-7; 9 bases are a match to TRBD1. Germline values: CDR1 GTSNPN, CDR2 SVGIG (reference sequence). V gave up 0 bases and J gave up 6 bases; unmatched junction bases: 6. The CDR3 length is 14 residues. CDR3 coding DNA: TGTGCCTGGAGTGTACAATACAGGGGGCGCGAGCAGTACTTC. This gives the protein CAWSVQYRGREQYF.